This TCR beta chain was identified during a study of T cells after yellow fever vaccination. Study-level background: Preparation of fractions with low cell numbers was performed using SMART-Seq v4 Ultra Low Input. Study conclusions and caveats: Post-booster repertoires contained most primary-vaccination clones again (about 95% CD4, 88% CD8).

Making TCR cDNA involved 5'RACE template switching, which added UMIs and a universal primer site. Each CDR3 protein is one row after TCRdb ran MiXCR on the 5' RACE reads. The sample lists under 250,000 distinct CDR3 sequences, about 7% occurring once. A note on this clonotype: What it binds is unknown.

The sequence was obtained from a man aged 25-40 years who received the YFV17D yellow fever vaccine. Sequenced material: CD4+ T cells sorted from PBMCs, taken 15 days after the yellow fever booster vaccination.

The CDR3 coding sequence is TGTGCCAGCAGCCCGGGGGGGGAGAACCTTTACGAGCAGTACTTC. As protein: CASSPGGENLYEQYF. The chain carries TRBV5-4 and TRBJ2-7, with 8 positions matching TRBD2. V shed 4 bases, J shed 4 bases, and the junction held 10 bases outside the gene matches. In germline, CDR1 is SGHNT, CDR2 YYREEE (reference sequence). This CDR3 comprises 15 residues.